This passage covers 25 T cell receptor beta chains from one sample sequenced in a study of blood T cell repertoires in COVID-19. Some clones are missing from TCRdb's copy, which holds only in-frame ones; the method was immunoSEQ multiplex PCR. Of 30,000 to 35,000 clones in the sample, more than 75% were seen once. Sample: peripheral blood. Source of these receptors: a man older than 75 with active COVID-19.

The chain joins TRBV19 to TRBJ1-2, with TRBD1 as a possible D gene (6 bases). V lost 5 bases to trimming and J lost 0 bases, with 13 bases between them. Germline V gives CDR1 LNHDA, CDR2 SQIVND (reference sequence). This CDR3 comprises 15 residues. The CDR3 region is CASSPSGQSNYGYTF. CDR3 nucleotide sequence: TGTGCCAGTAGTCCTTCCGGACAGTCTAACTATGGCTACACCTTC.

The chain is built from TRBV5-6 and TRBJ2-7, with D perhaps TRBD1 (5 bases). CDR1 SGHDT and CDR2 YYEEEE come from the germline V gene. This CDR3 is 14 amino acids long. V was clipped by 0 bases and J by 1 base, with 8 bases between them. CDR3 nucleotides: TGTGCCAGCAGCTTGGGGCAGGGATCCTACGAGCAGTACTTC. Its translation is CASSLGQGSYEQYF.

This chain links TRBV2 with TRBJ2-2; 9 bases agree with TRBD1. V lost 2 bases to trimming and J lost 6 bases; unmatched junction nucleotides: 4. Germline lookup yields CDR1 SNHLY and CDR2 FYNNEI. The CDR3 is made up of 15 amino acids. The CDR3 nucleotides are TGTGCCAGCAGTGAATCGGACAGGGGTGCCGGGGAGCTGTTTTTT. Its translation: CASSESDRGAGELFF.

A few counts support this clone. This rearrangement joins TRBV7-2 to TRBJ2-7; TRBD1 matches at 7 bases. V shed 5 bases, J shed 5 bases, and the junction held 3 bases outside the gene matches. From germline, CDR1 is SGHTA and CDR2 FQGNSA. The CDR3 consists of 12 residues. CDR3 in DNA: TGTGCCAGCAGCACAGGGGTCAACGAGCAGTACTTC. Translating it yields CASSTGVNEQYF.

This sequence joins TRBV3-1 (or the pseudogene TRBV3-2) and TRBJ1-2, with D unclear. Germline V gene data show CDR1 as LGHDT and CDR2 as YNNKEL (reference sequence). Deletions cut 1 base from V and 7 bases from J, with 7 bases between. The CDR3 is 12 amino acids. The CDR3 coding sequence is TGTGCCAGCAGCCAAGCCTTACTTGGCTACACCTTC. Protein: CASSQALLGYTF.

The rearrangement uses TRBV6-5 and TRBJ2-7, with D possibly matching TRBD1 (5 bases). With 7 bases removed from V and 2 bases from J, the gap between germline ends came to 12 bases. The germline V gene encodes CDR1 MNHEY and CDR2 SVGAGI. This CDR3 region has 13 residues. The CDR3 protein is CASKARGTYEQYF. DNA of the CDR3: TGTGCCAGCAAGGCTAGGGGTACCTACGAGCAGTACTTC.

The chain couples TRBV6-5 to TRBJ2-7; D remains ambiguous. The CDR3 extends over 11 amino acids. Germline lookup yields CDR1 MNHEY and CDR2 SVGAGI. Trimming removed 6 bases at V and 5 bases at J, with 8 bases between. CDR3 sequence reads: CASSNTHEQYF. The CDR3, as DNA: TGTGCCAGCAGCAACACCCACGAGCAGTACTTC.

This chain joins TRBV9 and TRBJ2-5; the match to TRBD1 covers 8 bases. The junction had 5 bases not matched to a gene; V was cut back by 0 bases and J by 1 base. Germline V CDR1 and CDR2: SGDLS, YYNGEE. CDR3 size: 16 residues. Here the CDR3 reads CASSVAGTGGQETQYF. The DNA for the CDR3 is TGTGCCAGCAGCGTAGCAGGTACAGGGGGCCAAGAGACCCAGTACTTC.

V and J are TRBV18 and TRBJ2-7; D might be TRBD2 (5 bases). V was cut by 8 bases and J by 0 bases, with 20 bases left in between. The CDR3 totals 16 residues. The V gene's germline CDR1 is KGHSH and CDR2 LQKENI. Here the CDR3 DNA reads TGTGCCAGCACGGGCCGTTTGGAGCGGAGCTCCTACGAGCAGTACTTC. This codes for CASTGRLERSSYEQYF. The full variable domain, rest sourced from reference TRBV18 and TRBJ2-7, is NAGVMQNPRHLVRRRGQEARLRCSPMKGHSHVYWYRQLPEEGLKFMVYLQKENIIDESGMPKERFSAEFPKEGPSILRIQQVVRGDSAAYFCASTGRLERSSYEQYFGPGTRLTVT.

This chain uses TRBV7-6 with TRBJ2-5; 7 positions agree with TRBD2. V was pared by 5 bases and J by 5 bases, with 11 bases of the junction left unmatched. Germline lookup yields CDR1 SGHVS and CDR2 FNYEAQ. The CDR3 spans 15 residues. The CDR3 nucleotides read TGTGCCAGCAGCCAATTTGGAGCGGGACGGGAGACCCAGTACTTC. It yields the protein CASSQFGAGRETQYF. The complete variable domain, with remaining parts taken from reference TRBV7-6 and TRBJ2-5, reads GAGVSQSPRYKVTKRGQDVALRCDPISGHVSLYWYRQALGQGPEFLTYFNYEAQQDKSGLPNDRFSAERPEGSISTLTIQRTEQRDSAMYRCASSQFGAGRETQYFGPGTRLLVL.

This sequence joins TRBV19 and TRBJ2-3; 7 bases line up with TRBD2. CDR3 length equals 16 residues. Germline CDR1 is LNHDA and CDR2 is SQIVND (reference sequence). J lost 2 bases, V lost 7 bases, and 12 bases had no gene match. CDR3 nucleotides: TGTGCCAGTAAAAAGAGGCTAGCGGAACTCACAGATACGCAGTATTTT. Translated, it gives CASKKRLAELTDTQYF.

The chain is built from TRBV7-2 and TRBJ2-4, with 7 bases that match TRBD1. The V segment lost 1 base and the J segment 0 bases; nucleotides outside the gene matches: 3. The CDR3 consists of 16 residues. CDR1 and CDR2 from the germline V gene are SGHTA and FQGNSA. CDR3 sequence: CASSLGTGSAKNIQYF. For the CDR3, the DNA is TGTGCCAGCAGCTTAGGGACAGGCTCAGCCAAAAACATTCAGTACTTC.

This chain joins TRBV6-5 and TRBJ2-7, with TRBD1 identical over 10 bases. V lost 6 bases, J lost 4 bases, and 6 bases stayed unmatched. The length of the CDR3 is 14 residues. CDR1 and CDR2 (germline): MNHEY, SVGAGI. The CDR3 is CASRPWTGGYEQYF. The CDR3 DNA is TGTGCCAGCAGGCCTTGGACAGGGGGATACGAGCAGTACTTC.

This rearrangement joins TRBV10-3 to TRBJ2-7, with 11 bases lining up with TRBD2. The V segment lost 11 bases and the J segment 4 bases; nucleotides outside the gene matches: 10. The CDR3 consists of 14 residues. CDR1 ENHRY and CDR2 SYGVKD come from the germline V gene. CDR3 sequence reads: CAAQGTSGIYEQYF. CDR3 DNA: TGTGCCGCCCAGGGGACTAGCGGTATATACGAGCAGTACTTC.

This clone was seen a handful of times. V usage is TRBV5-4 and J usage is TRBJ2-3, with D perhaps matching TRBD1 (5 bases). The CDR3 is 13 amino acids. The germline V gene encodes CDR1 SGHNT and CDR2 YYREEE (reference sequence). Trimming took off 3 bases at V and 6 bases at J, with 11 bases between the two ends. The DNA of the CDR3 is TGTGCCAGCAGCTCAGGATCAGGGGATACGCAGTATTTT. It codes for CASSSGSGDTQYF.

This clone was seen just once. This chain uses TRBV10-3 with TRBJ2-3; 11 nucleotides line up with TRBD2. Germline V gene sequence: CDR1 ENHRY, CDR2 SYGVKD. Trimming removed 4 bases from V and 7 bases from J; junction bases left unmatched: 16. This CDR3 has 18 amino acids. This CDR3 is CAISAQALGSGRANTQYF. CDR3 DNA: TGTGCCATCAGTGCTCAAGCCTTGGGTAGCGGGAGGGCAAATACGCAGTATTTT.

The rearrangement joins TRBV7-2 to TRBJ2-3, with TRBD2 matching 9 bases. Germline V lookup: CDR1 SGHTA, CDR2 FQGNSA. Trimming removed 1 base from V and 4 bases from J; junction bases left unmatched: 6. The CDR3 sequence is 16 residues long. As DNA, the CDR3 is TGTGCCAGCAGCTTAGTAGGCGGGAGGGCCCCAGATACGCAGTATTTT. Protein product: CASSLVGGRAPDTQYF.

The chain recombines TRBV27 with TRBJ2-7; no firm D call. The germline CDR1 and CDR2 sequences are MNHEY and SMNVEV (reference sequence). CDR3 length: 15 amino acids. V dropped 5 bases and J dropped 0 bases, with 14 bases sitting between them. The CDR3 sequence: CASSPRSPISYEQYF. Written as DNA, the CDR3 is TGTGCCAGCAGTCCCCGGTCACCTATCTCCTACGAGCAGTACTTC.

This chain links TRBV6-2 or TRBV6-3 with TRBJ2-7; 8 bases are shared with TRBD2. Germline CDR1 and CDR2: MNHEY and SVGEGT. V shed 0 bases, J shed 0 bases, and the junction held 16 bases outside the gene matches. This CDR3 is built from 20 residues. This CDR3 reads CASSYSSEAGGSLGSYEQYF. The CDR3 coding sequence is TGTGCCAGCAGTTACTCTTCGGAGGCGGGAGGATCATTAGGCTCCTACGAGCAGTACTTC.

The rearrangement links TRBV29-1 to TRBJ1-2; possibly TRBD1 for D (5 bases). V was shortened by 5 bases and J by 2 bases, with 9 bases between the two germline ends. The CDR3 consists of 12 residues. Germline V gives CDR1 SQVTM, CDR2 ANQGSEA. The CDR3 coding sequence is TGCAGCGTTCAGGGAGGGAACTATGGCTACACCTTC. Its translation is CSVQGGNYGYTF.

This chain uses TRBV7-2 with TRBJ1-2, with 7 bases that match TRBD1. Per the germline V gene, CDR1 is SGHTA and CDR2 is FQGNSA. The CDR3 runs to 15 residues. J lost 3 bases, V lost 4 bases, and 8 bases had no gene match. The CDR3 nucleotides are TGTGCCAGCAGCTCTAGGGGGCTAATCCACTATGGCTACACCTTC. It encodes CASSSRGLIHYGYTF.

The J gene is TRBJ1-5, the V gene TRBV27; D may be TRBD1 (6 bases). In germline, CDR1 is MNHEY, CDR2 SMNVEV (reference sequence). The V end was cut by 8 bases, the J end by 0 bases, with 11 bases between. The CDR3 totals 14 residues. This CDR3 is CASGWTDSNQPQHF. CDR3 DNA: TGTGCCAGCGGCTGGACAGATAGCAATCAGCCCCAGCATTTT.

In its sample, this clone was seen once. CDR3 in DNA: TGTGCCACCCCCCAGGGACAGGGGAATGAAAAACTGTTTTTT. Translated: CATPQGQGNEKLFF. This chain joins TRBV24-1 and TRBJ1-4; TRBD1 matches at 10 bases. The CDR3 runs 14 residues. Trimming cost V 9 bases and J 5 bases; bases outside gene matches: 5. Looked up from germline, CDR1 is KGHDR and CDR2 is SFDVKD.

This clone turned up a few times. At one end the junction does not follow the germline gene, possibly because of a read error. The J gene is TRBJ2-7, the V gene TRBV19; D possibly corresponds to TRBD1 (5 bases). Germline lookup yields CDR1 LNHDA and CDR2 SQIVND (reference sequence). The CDR3 sequence is 14 residues long. The CDR3 protein is CASSLDSKMLKQYF. CDR3 coding DNA: TGTGCCAGTAGTTTAGACAGTAAAATGTTGAAGCAGTACTTC.

The rearrangement uses TRBV19 and TRBJ2-2; the match to TRBD2 covers 7 bases. Germline loops: CDR1 LNHDA, CDR2 SQIVND (reference sequence). The CDR3 is 14 amino acids. The V gene end was trimmed by 7 bases and the J gene end by 6 bases; junction bases not matched to a gene: 8. The CDR3 DNA reads as TGTGCCAGTAAAGTGGGAGGGCCGCCCGGGGAGCTGTTTTTT. This gives the protein CASKVGGPPGELFF.